The clone carrying this TCR beta chain turned up a few times. The sample belongs to a study of metastatic and nonmetastatic thyroid tumors. TCRdb re-analyzed the PCR reads through MiXCR. The sample consists of some 15,000 clones, 15% to 18% of them appearing once. All patients were treatment-naive before thyroid surgery. Sequences were obtained from blood. The sequence was collected from a female donor with papillary thyroid cancer or a benign thyroid nodule (not recorded which). Some clones in this sample may be carry-over from other donors' samples.

The CDR3 is CASIGRVSIEQYF. Written as DNA, the CDR3 is TGTGCCAGCATAGGCAGGGTGTCGATCGAGCAGTACTTC. The chain joins TRBV12-3 or TRBV12-4 to TRBJ2-7; possible D gene TRBD1, 5 bases. V was trimmed by 7 bases and J by 6 bases, leaving 16 bases between them. The CDR3 consists of 13 residues.